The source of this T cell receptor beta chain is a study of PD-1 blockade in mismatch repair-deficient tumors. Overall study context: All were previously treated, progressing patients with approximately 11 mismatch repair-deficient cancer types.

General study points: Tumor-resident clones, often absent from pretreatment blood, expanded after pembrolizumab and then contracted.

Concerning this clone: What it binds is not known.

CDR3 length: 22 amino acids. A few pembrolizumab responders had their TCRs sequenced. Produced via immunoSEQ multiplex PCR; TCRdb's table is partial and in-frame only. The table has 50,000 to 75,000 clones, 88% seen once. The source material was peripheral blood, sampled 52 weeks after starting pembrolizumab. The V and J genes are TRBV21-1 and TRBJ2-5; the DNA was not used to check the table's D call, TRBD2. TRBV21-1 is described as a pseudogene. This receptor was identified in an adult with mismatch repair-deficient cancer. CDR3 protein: CASSKIKGLKYSSGTYQETQYF. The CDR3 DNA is TGTGCCAGCAGCAAAATCAAAGGACTCAAATATTCTAGCGGTACGTACCAAGAGACCCAGTACTTC.